What follows are 25 T cell receptor beta chains derived from one specimen sequenced in a study of T cells in Graves' hyperthyroidism and ophthalmopathy. There were TCR beta CDR3 regions amplified from RNA transcripts. Using the HTBI primer set, a first-round RT-PCR was run on the TCR CDR3. TCRdb recomputed calls from the multiplex PCR reads with MiXCR, one row per CDR3 protein. The table shows 400,000 to 500,000 distinct CDR3 sequences, with approximately 15% occurring only once. Sequencing was done on a sample of blood. These TCRs come from a woman between 18 and 29 years old with Graves' hyperthyroidism.

At least ten counts were recorded for this clonotype. The chain joins TRBV28 to TRBJ2-7; the D gene is possibly TRBD2 (6 bases). V dropped 6 bases and J dropped 2 bases, with 17 bases sitting between them. This CDR3 region has 15 residues. Germline CDR1 is MDHEN and CDR2 is SYDVKM. The CDR3 DNA reads as TGTGCCAGCAGAACTGGGGGGTTCCCTCCCTACGAGCAGTACTTC. Translation: CASRTGGFPPYEQYF.

This clonotype occurred a few times. A much larger clonotype is one base distant, so this may be a read error. The genes are TRBV3-1 and TRBJ2-7, with 14 bases that match TRBD2. This CDR3 is 15 amino acids long. CDR1 LGHDT and CDR2 YNNKEL come from the germline V gene (reference sequence). Here the CDR3 DNA reads TGTGCCAGCAGCAAGGGACTAGCGGGAGCCTACGAGCAGGACTTC. It translates to CASSKGLAGAYEQDF.

The sample holds many counts of this clonotype. J is TRBJ2-1 and V is TRBV11-2, with 8 bases identical to TRBD1. Per the germline V gene, CDR1 is SGHAT and CDR2 is FQNNGV. The CDR3 extends over 12 amino acids. The CDR3, as DNA: TGTGCACAGGGGGTCGAATACAATGAGCAGTTCTTC. It translates to CAQGVEYNEQFF.

This clonotype was detected many times. The V and J genes are TRBV15 and TRBJ2-7; D gene unclear. Trimming took off 0 bases at V and 0 bases at J, with 9 bases between the two ends. In germline, CDR1 is LNHNV, CDR2 YYDKDF (reference sequence). The CDR3 has 15 amino acids. The CDR3, as DNA: TGTGCCACCAGCAGAGATGAGGCGGACTCCTACGAGCAGTACGTC. It translates to CATSRDEADSYEQYV.

The sample holds a few counts of this clonotype. The genes are TRBV20-1 and TRBJ1-5; no clear D gene. The V and J ends lost 7 bases and 2 bases respectively, with 15 bases between them. Germline assignment: CDR1 DFQATT and CDR2 SNEGSKA (reference sequence). CDR3 length equals 14 residues. In DNA, the CDR3 is TGCAGTGTACGCATGCCCCTTGGCAATCAGCCCCAGCATTTT. Translated: CSVRMPLGNQPQHF.

Ten or more counts support this clonotype. The rearrangement links TRBV11-2 to TRBJ2-3, with 8 bases identical to TRBD1. Germline CDR1 reads SGHAT; CDR2 reads FQNNGV. The CDR3 sequence is 15 residues long. V dropped 5 bases and J dropped 0; count of bases not matched to a gene: 4. The CDR3 DNA reads TGTGCCAGCAGCCGGACAGGGATGAGCACAGATACGCAGTATTTT. Protein: CASSRTGMSTDTQYF.

The chain employs TRBV7-3 and TRBJ2-3, with D tentatively TRBD2 (6 bases). From germline, CDR1 is SGHTA and CDR2 FQGTGA. The CDR3 loop spans 13 amino acids. Trimming shortened V by 4 bases and J by 9 bases, and 14 bases separated the two germline ends. This chain's CDR3 is CASSSTGVRTQYF. CDR3 bases: TGTGCCAGCAGCTCCACGGGGGTGAGAACGCAGTATTTT.

This clonotype was seen ten or more times. This sequence joins TRBV6-5 and TRBJ2-1; D may be TRBD2 (7 bases). The germline CDR1 and CDR2 sequences are MNHEY and SVGAGI. V lost 0 bases and J lost 6, with 15 bases in between. This CDR3 spans 16 amino acids. CDR3 loop: CASSYSEGEGGNEQFF. CDR3 nucleotide sequence: TGTGCCAGCAGTTACTCCGAAGGGGAGGGGGGCAATGAGCAGTTCTTC.

This clonotype occurred a few times. The chain joins TRBV5-6 to TRBJ1-2; D gene unclear. CDR1 and CDR2 from the germline V gene are SGHDT and YYEEEE. This CDR3 spans 12 amino acids. V lost 0 bases and J lost 8, with 8 bases in between. CDR3 DNA: TGTGCCAGCAGCTTGGAAGTGGGCGGCTACACCTTC. It translates to CASSLEVGGYTF.

The chain has TRBV29-1 and TRBJ1-5; D may be TRBD1 (6 bases). The germline V gene encodes CDR1 SQVTM and CDR2 ANQGSEA. Trimming left V 3 bases short and J 6 bases short, with 12 bases between. This CDR3 contains 13 residues. CDR3 amino acids: CSVELGGSQPQHF. As DNA, the CDR3 is TGCAGCGTTGAGTTGGGGGGCAGTCAGCCCCAGCATTTT.

This clonotype is a singleton in its sample. This chain links TRBV20-1 with TRBJ2-7, with 13 bases aligning to TRBD2. The better agreement between TRBJ2-1 and the DNA end casts doubt on the J call. This CDR3 spans 15 amino acids. Per germline, CDR1 DFQATT and CDR2 SNEGSKA (reference sequence). The CDR3 bases are TGCAGTGCTCTGACTAGCGGGAGGCGCTCCTACGAGCAGTTCTTC. Its translation: CSALTSGRRSYEQFF.

The chain has TRBV6-1 and TRBJ2-3; TRBD1 matches at 12 bases. This CDR3 contains 16 residues. After removal of 6 bases from V and 4 bases from J, the junction contained 8 bases not matched to a gene. Germline V CDR1 and CDR2: MNHNS, SASEGT. CDR3 protein: CASREPGQGASDTQYF. Here the CDR3 DNA reads TGTGCCAGCAGAGAACCGGGACAGGGGGCTTCAGATACGCAGTATTTT.

This clonotype has a handful of counts. The chain joins TRBV29-1 to TRBJ2-3; 8 bases are shared with TRBD2. CDR1 is SQVTM and CDR2 is ANQGSEA in the germline V gene. This CDR3 has 13 amino acids. With V trimmed by 8 bases and J by 4 bases, 8 bases remained unmatched. This CDR3 is CSSLSGNADTQYF. The CDR3 DNA reads TGCAGCTCCCTTAGCGGGAACGCAGATACGCAGTATTTT.

V is TRBV19 and J is TRBJ1-5; no clear D. The CDR3 length is 16 residues. Trimming cost V 3 bases and J 3 bases, with 15 bases left between them. The germline V gene encodes CDR1 LNHDA and CDR2 SQIVND (reference sequence). The DNA for the CDR3 is TGTGCCAGTAGTATTTCATCGCGAGGTTTCAATCAGCCCCAGCATTTT. This sequence encodes CASSISSRGFNQPQHF.

Ten or more counts support this clonotype. The V call is TRBV30, the J call TRBJ1-2, with TRBD1 matching over 8 bases. Germline V gene sequence: CDR1 GTSNPN, CDR2 SVGIG (reference sequence). The CDR3 contains 14 residues. V shed 7 bases and J 6 bases; nucleotides not matched to a gene: 13. The CDR3 DNA reads as TGTGCCTCGCCGGTCCACAGGGGGGCAAATGGCTACACCTTC. Translated: CASPVHRGANGYTF.

This clonotype was observed many times. This chain joins TRBV24-1 and TRBJ2-5; TRBD1 might be the D (6 bases). The CDR3 is 15 amino acids. CDR1 is KGHDR and CDR2 is SFDVKD in the germline V gene. V was shortened by 7 bases and J by 4 bases, with 18 bases between the two germline ends. The DNA for the CDR3 is TGTGCCACCAGGGGCGCAGGGGTGGATAGAGAGACCCAGTACTTC. Residues: CATRGAGVDRETQYF.

In this sample, this clonotype turned up many times. The genes are TRBV10-3 and TRBJ1-2; TRBD1 is a possible D gene (6 bases). V lost 6 bases, J lost 4 bases, and 18 bases lay in between. The germline V gene encodes CDR1 ENHRY and CDR2 SYGVKD. The CDR3 has 15 amino acids. CDR3 DNA sequence: TGTGCCATCAGCCCCACGACAGGCCCCGTCTATGGCTACACCTTC. Residues: CAISPTTGPVYGYTF.

This clonotype has ten or more counts. The chain recombines TRBV5-5 with TRBJ2-2; D perhaps matches TRBD2 (6 bases). Germline V CDR1 and CDR2: SGHKS, YYEKEE (reference sequence). Trimming shortened V by 3 bases and J by 5 bases, and 23 bases separated the two germline ends. CDR3 size: 18 residues. In DNA form, the CDR3 reads TGTGCCAGCAGCTCGGAGGGGACCGCCGCGCTGGGAACCGGGGAGCTGTTTTTT. Protein product: CASSSEGTAALGTGELFF.

The V and J genes are TRBV20-1 and TRBJ1-1; D gene ambiguous. This CDR3 comprises 15 residues. Trimming shortened V by 3 bases and J by 1 base, and 15 bases separated the two germline ends. Germline CDR1 DFQATT, CDR2 SNEGSKA (reference sequence). The CDR3 sequence: CSARGGLESNTEAFF. DNA of the CDR3: TGCAGTGCTAGGGGAGGGTTGGAATCGAACACTGAAGCTTTCTTT.

This clonotype has at least ten counts. An end of the junction does not agree with germline; a read error may underlie this. This sequence joins TRBV5-1 and TRBJ1-2; TRBD1 might be the D (6 bases). Germline values: CDR1 SGHRS, CDR2 YFSETQ. The CDR3 length is 14 residues. The CDR3 coding sequence is TGTGCCAGCAGTTTAGGGGGAACTAACTATGGCTACACCTTC. As protein: CASSLGGTNYGYTF.

This clonotype was seen a few times. The rearrangement uses TRBV4-1 and TRBJ2-3; D not resolved. This CDR3 is built from 14 residues. CDR1 is MGHRA, CDR2 YSYEKL, per germline. The V and J ends lost 1 base and 5 bases respectively, with 10 bases between them. The CDR3 nucleotides are TGCGCCAGCAGCCAAGTCAGCCAGGAAGATACGCAGTATTTT. It yields the protein CASSQVSQEDTQYF.

The CDR3 DNA is TGTGCCACTGACTCGGGACTAGCGGGAGTCTCTGAGACCCAGTACTTC. Encoded protein: CATDSGLAGVSETQYF. V gene TRBV6-1 combines with J gene TRBJ2-5, with 14 bases lining up with TRBD2. V dropped 10 bases and J dropped 5; count of bases not matched to a gene: 12. The V gene's germline CDR1 is MNHNS and CDR2 SASEGT. The CDR3 covers 16 residues.

This chain connects TRBV19 to TRBJ2-1, with unresolved D. Germline CDR1 reads LNHDA; CDR2 reads SQIVND (reference sequence). This CDR3 comprises 15 residues. The germline V and J ends were trimmed by 5 bases and 5 bases, with 16 bases remaining between them. The CDR3 sequence: CASSPTLRAHNEQFF. The CDR3 coding sequence is TGTGCCAGTAGTCCCACCCTTAGGGCCCACAATGAGCAGTTCTTC. Full variable domain (missing parts from reference TRBV19 and TRBJ2-1): DGGITQSPKYLFRKEGQNVTLSCEQNLNHDAMYWYRQDPGQGLRLIYYSQIVNDFQKGDIAEGYSVSREKKESFPLTVTSAQKNPTAFYLCASSPTLRAHNEQFFGPGTRLTVL.

This clonotype was seen ten or more times. The chain recombines TRBV4-1 with TRBJ2-7; 9 positions match TRBD2. Germline V gives CDR1 MGHRA, CDR2 YSYEKL. This CDR3 is built from 17 residues. V lost 3 bases to trimming and J lost 5 bases; unmatched junction nucleotides: 14. The CDR3 DNA sequence: TGCGCCAGCAGCCAGTCGCCCGAGCGGCTAGCGGGAAACGAGCAGTACTTC. It translates to CASSQSPERLAGNEQYF.

This clonotype was seen more than once but under ten times. This clone may be a read error of a much larger clone one base away. The chain employs TRBV27 and TRBJ2-2; D is perhaps TRBD2 (5 bases). The CDR3 has 14 amino acids. The germline V gene encodes CDR1 MNHEY and CDR2 SMNVEV (reference sequence). V lost 5 bases and J 6 bases, leaving 13 bases between the germline ends. DNA for the CDR3: TGTGCCAGCAGTCCACGGACTGGCTCCGGGGAGCTGTTTTTT. This gives the protein CASSPRTGSGELFF.